What follows describes a single T cell receptor beta chain. What it recognizes is unknown. These data belong to a study of cytomegalovirus exposure and HLA in healthy donors. Study observations and caveats: In vitro, three CMV-associated chains proved specific for CMV antigens. V segments that were indistinguishable, TRBV6-2 and TRBV6-3 among them, were omitted from analysis.

Unmatched junction bases numbered 14, after V lost 5 bases and J lost 7 bases. Germline-derived CDR1 and CDR2 are SGHTA and FQGTGA. The CDR3 runs 16 residues. PCR was performed using 60 Vbeta and 13 Jbeta primers. Sequencing used immunoSEQ multiplex PCR; TCRdb keeps in-frame clones, though not all of them. The sample comprises more than 100,000 clones, approximately 77% of which are singletons, and about 1% rests with the top ten. The receptor was isolated from a woman aged 55-70 years in good health and CMV-seronegative. The material sequenced was PBMCs. The chain joins TRBV7-3 to TRBJ2-5; TRBD1 agrees at 9 bases. The CDR3 nucleotides are TGTGCCAGCAGCCCCCGGGGCCTGGGACAGGGTGGGACCCAGTACTTC. It specifies CASSPRGLGQGGTQYF.